This T cell receptor (beta chain) is from a study of blood T cells in healthy people across ages. This clonotype has only a few counts. The use of a sample-barcoded 5' primer and a J-beta primer mix characterized a second PCR of roughly 7 to 11 cycles. Each TCR beta cDNA got a 12-nucleotide random molecular identifier. TCRdb re-analysed the 5' RACE reads in MiXCR, keeping a single row per CDR3 protein. The data hold 650,000 to 800,000 distinct CDR3 sequences, with about 42% observed a single time. Trimming removed 0 bases from V and 0 bases from J, with 8 bases in between. Germline V gene sequence: CDR1 MGHRA, CDR2 YSYEKL. The CDR3 spans 15 residues.

This clonotype originated in a man aged 55 to 70 in good health. The sample consisted of blood. The chain uses TRBV4-1 and TRBJ2-5, with D hard to call. CDR3 protein: CASSQDRANQETQYF. CDR3 DNA: TGCGCCAGCAGCCAAGATCGGGCTAACCAAGAGACCCAGTACTTC.